Following are 14 T cell receptor beta chains from one sample sequenced in a study of long-term antiretroviral therapy in people with HIV. They ran version v3.0 of the immunoSEQ assay at survey level. Repertoires were generated with immunoSEQ multiplex PCR, while TCRdb's copy carries only in-frame clones and drops some. This sample yields almost 30,000 clones, of which 85% to 90% are seen a single time; about 8.3% belongs to the top ten. The sequences come from unsorted PBMCs, collected 3.2 years before starting antiretroviral therapy. These TCRs come from a man aged 50 to 59 with HIV.

J is TRBJ1-5 and V is TRBV5-6; 8 nucleotides agree with TRBD1. Germline CDR1 is SGHDT and CDR2 is YYEEEE. The ends lost 4 bases at V and 5 bases at J; junction bases unmatched: 8. The CDR3 is made up of 15 amino acids. CDR3 sequence: CASSLTGGVYQPQHF. DNA for the CDR3: TGTGCCAGCAGCCTCACAGGGGGTGTCTATCAGCCCCAGCATTTT.

The rearrangement links TRBV7-2 to TRBJ2-7, with D tentatively TRBD2 (7 bases). Deletions cut 4 bases from V and 7 bases from J, with 20 bases between. The CDR3 sequence is 15 residues long. CDR1 SGHTA and CDR2 FQGNSA come from the germline V gene. The CDR3 spells CASSWSLGGPFEQYF. Written as DNA, the CDR3 is TGTGCCAGCAGCTGGTCGTTGGGGGGGCCCTTTGAGCAGTACTTC.

The chain links TRBV29-1 to TRBJ1-1; D perhaps matches TRBD1 (5 bases). V was cut by 3 bases and J by 0 bases, with 23 bases left in between. This CDR3 has 18 amino acids. Looked up from germline, CDR1 is SQVTM and CDR2 is ANQGSEA. CDR3 in amino acids: CSVEWFRAWGGMNTEAFF. CDR3 DNA: TGCAGCGTTGAGTGGTTCAGGGCTTGGGGCGGCATGAACACTGAAGCTTTCTTT.

The rearrangement links TRBV28 to TRBJ2-3; 7 bases map to TRBD2. Germline-derived CDR1 and CDR2 are MDHEN and SYDVKM. Trimming removed 4 bases from V and 2 bases from J; junction bases left unmatched: 9. The CDR3 is 16 residues long. The chain's CDR3 is CASSSPASGATDTQYF. The DNA of the CDR3 is TGTGCCAGCAGTTCACCGGCTAGCGGAGCCACAGATACGCAGTATTTT.

The genes are TRBV6-5 and TRBJ2-3; TRBD2 matches 10 bases. This CDR3 is 16 amino acids long. CDR1 and CDR2 from the germline V gene are MNHEY and SVGAGI. J lost 4 bases, V lost 0 bases, and 4 bases had no gene match. CDR3 DNA: TGTGCCAGCAGTTACTCGATAGCGGGGGGCCCAGATACGCAGTATTTT. Residues: CASSYSIAGGPDTQYF.

This chain uses TRBV11-2 with TRBJ2-7; the D is unclear. The germline V gene has CDR1 SGHAT and CDR2 FQNNGV. With 3 bases removed from V and 6 bases from J, the gap between germline ends came to 21 bases. CDR3 size: 16 residues. CDR3 coding DNA: TGTGCCAGCAGCTTTAGCCTTCATGGGGTGCTAGGCGAGCAGTACTTC. It translates to CASSFSLHGVLGEQYF.

The CDR3 here is CASSFQGETQYF. The DNA for the CDR3 is TGCGCCAGCAGCTTTCAGGGAGAGACCCAGTACTTC. The chain couples TRBV5-1 to TRBJ2-5, with a weak D call TRBD1 (5 bases). Trimming cost V 2 bases and J 4 bases, with 6 bases left between them. In germline, CDR1 is SGHRS, CDR2 YFSETQ. CDR3 length: 12 amino acids.

The V call is TRBV12-5, the J call TRBJ2-3, with D tentatively TRBD2 (6 bases). The V end lost 0 bases, the J end lost 6 bases, and 16 bases lay between the germline ends. This CDR3 is built from 16 residues. Germline values: CDR1 LGHNT, CDR2 FRNRAP. This CDR3 reads CASGLVASDGRDTQYF. CDR3 nucleotides: TGTGCTAGTGGTTTGGTGGCTAGCGATGGTAGGGATACGCAGTATTTT.

The chain has TRBV18 and TRBJ2-7; no definite D call. Germline-derived CDR1 and CDR2 are KGHSH and LQKENI. The CDR3 contains 13 residues. Trimming cost V 3 bases and J 3 bases, with 9 bases left between them. CDR3 DNA sequence: TGTGCCAGCTCACCTAGTCAGGTCTACGAGCAGTACTTC. This codes for CASSPSQVYEQYF.

The rearrangement uses TRBV4-1 and TRBJ2-1; 7 bases match TRBD2. V lost 7 bases to trimming and J lost 5 bases; unmatched junction nucleotides: 14. The CDR3 extends over 16 amino acids. Germline V gives CDR1 MGHRA, CDR2 YSYEKL. The CDR3 here is CASTPSRASGDNEQFF. The CDR3 bases are TGCGCCAGCACCCCGTCGAGGGCTAGCGGAGACAATGAGCAGTTCTTC.

This clone showed up just a few times. The chain uses TRBV30 and TRBJ1-6; D is undetermined. V lost 3 bases to trimming and J lost 9 bases, with 12 bases between them. The CDR3 sequence is 13 residues long. Germline V gene sequence: CDR1 GTSNPN, CDR2 SVGIG (reference sequence). The CDR3 DNA reads TGTGCCTGGAGCCCCACCCCAGGTTCACCCCTCCACTTT. Translated: CAWSPTPGSPLHF.

The chain joins TRBV27 to TRBJ2-3; no clear D gene. The CDR3 consists of 12 residues. The V gene lost 5 bases and the J gene lost 1 base, with 4 bases spanning the gap. Per germline, CDR1 MNHEY and CDR2 SMNVEV (reference sequence). CDR3 sequence reads: CASSERTDTQYF. The CDR3 region has the DNA TGTGCCAGCAGTGAGCGCACAGATACGCAGTATTTT.

The chain carries TRBV5-1 and TRBJ2-7; 7 bases align to TRBD1. The length of the CDR3 is 14 residues. The trim removed 2 bases at V and 1 base at J, leaving 3 bases unmatched. CDR1 and CDR2 (germline): SGHRS, YFSETQ. CDR3 coding DNA: TGCGCCAGCAGCTTACAGGGGCTGTCCTACGAGCAGTACTTC. Encoded protein: CASSLQGLSYEQYF.

The V and J genes are TRBV27 and TRBJ1-2, with D possibly TRBD1 on 5 matching bases. This CDR3 comprises 16 residues. From germline, CDR1 is MNHEY and CDR2 SMNVEV (reference sequence). V lost 2 bases to trimming and J lost 4 bases, with 17 bases between them. The CDR3 loop reads CASSLGANLGGYGYTF. The CDR3 region has the DNA TGTGCCAGCAGTTTAGGGGCCAACCTCGGGGGCTATGGCTACACCTTC.